One sample yielded the 14 T cell receptor beta chains listed below, sequenced in a study of T cell repertoires in cytomegalovirus infection. TCRdb re-derived calls from the reads in MiXCR, one entry per CDR3 protein. The table lists about 230,000 distinct CDR3 sequences, approximately 24% of them singletons, with 15% to 20% in the top ten. Material: CD8+ T cells from PBMCs. These receptors all stem from a human donor in good health (CMV status not recorded). Some clones in this sample may be carry-over from other donors' samples.

This clonotype was detected only a few times. The genes are TRBV14 and TRBJ1-2; D unresolved. V dropped 3 bases and J dropped 4 bases, with 6 bases sitting between them. The CDR3 loop spans 12 amino acids. The V gene's germline CDR1 is SGHDN and CDR2 FVKESK. The CDR3 region is CASSQSVYGYTF. In DNA, the CDR3 is TGTGCCAGCAGCCAGTCGGTCTATGGCTACACCTTC.

Regarding this clonotype: A clone one base away is much larger, so this may be a read error. The chain carries TRBV7-2 and TRBJ2-1; tentative D call: TRBD2 (5 bases). Germline V CDR1 and CDR2: SGHTA, FQGNSA. The CDR3 sequence is 16 residues long. The CDR3 loop is CASSLLAFGVGNGQFF. The CDR3 nucleotides are TGTGCCAGCAGCTTATTAGCTTTCGGGGTAGGCAATGGGCAGTTCTTC. The variable domain in full, with the rest retrieved from reference TRBV7-2 and TRBJ2-1, is GAGVSQSPSNKVTEKGKDVELRCDPISGHTALYWYRQSLGQGLEFLIYFQGNSAPDKSGLPSDRFSAERTGGSVSTLTIQRTQQEDSAVYLCASSLLAFGVGNGQFFGPGTRLTVL.

This clonotype was counted only a few times. The rearrangement joins TRBV20-1 to TRBJ2-2; 9 bases align to TRBD2. Germline assignment: CDR1 DFQATT and CDR2 SNEGSKA (reference sequence). J gave up 0 bases and V 1 base, and 12 bases lay outside the gene matches. The CDR3 spans 19 residues. This chain's CDR3 is CSARGAFRSGGTNTGELFF. Here the CDR3 DNA reads TGCAGTGCTAGAGGAGCTTTTCGGAGCGGGGGGACGAACACCGGGGAGCTGTTTTTT.

The count of this clonotype is one. This chain links TRBV13 with TRBJ1-2, with 8 bases lining up with TRBD1. The germline gives CDR1 PRHDT, CDR2 FYEKMQ (reference sequence). The CDR3 runs to 16 residues. J was trimmed by 2 bases and V by 1 base; bases with no gene match: 6. For the CDR3, the DNA is TGTGCCAGCAGCTTAGTGACGGGACAGGCGAACTATGGCTACACCTTC. This encodes CASSLVTGQANYGYTF. Combining the CDR3 with reference TRBV13 and TRBJ1-2 gives the whole variable domain AAGVIQSPRHLIKEKRETATLKCYPIPRHDTVYWYQQGPGQDPQFLISFYEKMQSDKGSIPDRFSAQQFSDYHSELNMSSLELGDSALYFCASSLVTGQANYGYTFGSGTRLTVV.

This sequence joins TRBV5-1 and TRBJ2-3, with D possibly being TRBD1 or TRBD2 (5 bases each). The V gene lost 0 bases and the J gene lost 14 bases, with 13 bases spanning the gap. Germline assignment: CDR1 SGHRS and CDR2 YFSETQ. The CDR3 contains 12 residues. The CDR3 DNA follows: TGCGCCAGCAGCTTGGCCGGGACGGATGCGTATTTT. Encoded protein: CASSLAGTDAYF.

In regard to this clonotype: At one boundary the junction diverges from the germline segment, which might be a read error. This chain connects TRBV7-3 to TRBJ2-1; TRBD1 or TRBD2 may be the D gene (5 bases each). The germline CDR1 and CDR2 sequences are SGHTA and FQGTGA. The CDR3 has 17 amino acids. Written as DNA, the CDR3 is TGTGCCAGCAGCCCCACCCTACGGGGCAGCTCCTACAATGAGCAGTTTTTC. This translates into CASSPTLRGSSYNEQFF.

In its sample, this clonotype was seen a few times. This sequence joins TRBV28 and TRBJ2-1, with TRBD1 as a possible D gene (8 bases). With 5 bases removed from V and 4 bases from J, the gap between germline ends came to 15 bases. CDR1 and CDR2 (germline): MDHEN, SYDVKM. CDR3 size: 15 residues. Written as DNA, the CDR3 is TGTGCCAGCAGTCAGTACAGGGGGGGATACAATGAGCAGTTCTTC. Translating it yields CASSQYRGGYNEQFF.

There are many counts of this clonotype. The J gene is TRBJ2-7, the V gene TRBV24-1; 7 bases are a match to TRBD1. This CDR3 spans 14 amino acids. Germline CDR1 is KGHDR and CDR2 is SFDVKD. Losses at the gene ends were 4 bases for V and 2 bases for J; bases not matched to a gene: 4. CDR3 loop: CATSDRDSPYEQYF. In nucleotides, the CDR3 is TGTGCCACCAGTGACAGGGACAGTCCCTACGAGCAGTACTTC.

This clonotype was seen more than once but under ten times. The chain is built from TRBV7-9 and TRBJ2-7; D not certain. The germline V gene encodes CDR1 SEHNR and CDR2 FQNEAQ (reference sequence). Trimming stripped 0 bases from V and 7 bases from J, with 16 bases between. The CDR3 is 15 residues long. Here the CDR3 DNA reads TGTGCCAGCAGCTTAGCCCTTGGCCTAAACTGGGAGCAGTACTTC. Amino acids: CASSLALGLNWEQYF.

This clonotype was recorded at least ten times. The chain recombines TRBV7-2 with TRBJ2-1; D not resolved. Between the trimmed V and J ends, which lost 5 bases and 7 bases, there was a span of 12 bases. The germline V gene encodes CDR1 SGHTA and CDR2 FQGNSA. This CDR3 contains 13 residues. Written as DNA, the CDR3 is TGTGCCAGCAGCCGTGTTGGCCTGAATGAGCAGTTCTTC. Protein sequence: CASSRVGLNEQFF. Supplemented by reference TRBV7-2 and TRBJ2-1, the full variable domain reads GAGVSQSPSNKVTEKGKDVELRCDPISGHTALYWYRQSLGQGLEFLIYFQGNSAPDKSGLPSDRFSAERTGGSVSTLTIQRTQQEDSAVYLCASSRVGLNEQFFGPGTRLTVL.

This clonotype came up many times. This sequence joins TRBV12-3 or TRBV12-4 and TRBJ2-3; D call uncertain. The CDR3 covers 13 residues. Trimming left V 6 bases short and J 2 bases short, with 9 bases between. CDR3 sequence: CASRPYTTDTQYF. The CDR3 nucleotides are TGTGCCAGCAGACCTTACACCACAGATACGCAGTATTTT.

This clonotype was counted only a few times. The gene calls are TRBV7-2 and TRBJ2-2; 8 bases agree with TRBD2. The trim removed 2 bases at V and 7 bases at J, leaving 9 bases unmatched. CDR1 is SGHTA, CDR2 FQGNSA, per germline. The CDR3 runs to 16 residues. This CDR3 reads CASSLPGTSYVGELFF. DNA of the CDR3: TGTGCCAGCAGCTTACCCGGGACTAGTTACGTCGGGGAGCTGTTTTTT.

The genes are TRBV7-6 and TRBJ2-7; possibly TRBD1 for D (5 bases). The CDR3 loop spans 14 amino acids. CDR1 is SGHVS and CDR2 is FNYEAQ in the germline V gene. Trimming cost V 5 bases and J 3 bases, with 14 bases left between them. CDR3 nucleotides: TGTGCCAGCAGCCCCCCGCAGGGTTTCTACGAGCAGTACTTC. It yields the protein CASSPPQGFYEQYF.

In this sample, this clonotype turned up a few times. The rearrangement links TRBV6-6 to TRBJ1-5; no firm D call. CDR3 length: 11 amino acids. Trimming removed 0 bases at V and 14 bases at J, with 8 bases between. Germline loops: CDR1 MNHNY, CDR2 SVGAGI (reference sequence). The CDR3 region is CASSYSGREHF. CDR3 nucleotide sequence: TGTGCCAGCAGTTACTCTGGGAGGGAGCATTTT.